The 13 T cell receptor delta chains below all came from one sample that was sequenced in a study of γδ T cells in repeated Plasmodium falciparum infection. TCRdb redid clone calling on the multiplex PCR reads using CATT. The sample contains around 89,000 delta-chain clones, over 1.1% of which appear only once. Flow sorting of PBMC yielded separate Vgamma9/Vdelta2+ and Vdelta2-negative gammadelta T cell populations for bulk repertoire analysis. Sequenced sample: gamma-delta T cells from blood. The receptor set was obtained from a pool of human donors (malaria-infected and uninfected, not separated).

On this clone: Given a much more abundant clone one base away, this may be a read error. Other DNA variants within this sample encode the same CDR3. This sequence joins TRDV1 and TRDJ1; 12 bases fit TRDD3. Matching the DNA to germline supplied the J gene, which TCRdb does not give. Germline loops: CDR1 TSWWSYY, CDR2 QGS. V lost 5 bases to trimming and J lost 10 bases; unmatched junction nucleotides: 20. This CDR3 region has 18 residues. The CDR3 loop is CALGPVAGRLGDTGGLIF. Written as DNA, the CDR3 is TGTGCTCTTGGGCCCGTAGCGGGGAGACTGGGGGATACCGGGGGACTCATCTTT.

This clone was observed a few times. The protein given by TCRdb reflects a much larger clone and differs at residue 5 from this DNA's translation, likely from a read error; the protein shown is the DNA's translation. The V call is TRDV2, the J call TRDJ1; TRDD3 matches at 8 bases. TCRdb supplies no J gene; here it was assigned by aligning the nucleotide sequence to germline. This CDR3 has 21 residues. V was pared by 3 bases and J by 1 base, with 24 bases of the junction left unmatched. The germline V gene encodes CDR1 GEAIGNYY and CDR2 EKD. CDR3 amino acids: CACDSVPGAGGGTGSTDKLIF. In DNA form, the CDR3 reads TGTGCCTGTGACTCCGTTCCCGGTGCTGGGGGAGGAACGGGTAGCACCGATAAACTCATCTTT.

This clone has more than one count but fewer than ten. This DNA translates differently at residue 8 from the TCRdb protein, which is that of a much larger clone; a read error is likely, and the protein shown is the DNA's own translation. This chain links TRDV2 with TRDJ1; 8 bases match TRDD3. Assignment of the J gene here rests on matching the DNA to germline, because TCRdb gives none. The germline V gene encodes CDR1 GEAIGNYY and CDR2 EKD. This CDR3 is built from 23 residues. Trimming removed 3 bases from V and 4 bases from J; junction bases left unmatched: 33. CDR3 nucleotide sequence: TGTGCCTGTGACCGAGTACTGGGTCATTCCGCAACTGGGGGTTCTCTCCTGTTCGATAAACTCATCTTT. Translated: CACDRVLGHSATGGSLLFDKLIF.

This clone was picked up a small number of times. TCRdb records a much larger clone's protein for this DNA, with a difference at residue 8 that likely arises from a read error; the protein given is the translation of the DNA. CDR3 nucleotides: TGTGCCTGTGACAGGCGGCTGAGGGATACGCGGAGAGGTAAACTCATCTTT. Translated: CACDRRLRDTRRGKLIF. The rearrangement joins TRDV2 to TRDJ1; 8 bases line up with TRDD3. The CDR3 is 17 residues long. Trimming took 2 bases from V and 7 from J; bases not matched to a gene: 17. Germline V lookup: CDR1 GEAIGNYY, CDR2 EKD.

In its sample, this clone was seen a few times. The rearrangement uses TRDV1 and TRDJ1; D possibly matches TRDD2 or TRDD3 (5 bases each). TCRdb records no J gene; here it was assigned by comparing the DNA to germline. V was shortened by 2 bases and J by 0 bases, with 25 bases between the two germline ends. Looked up from germline, CDR1 is TSWWSYY and CDR2 is QGS. This CDR3 comprises 20 residues. The CDR3 DNA sequence: TGTGCTCTTGGGGAATGGGGACCCTCCTTCTCACGACCGTACACCGATAAACTCATCTTT. Translation: CALGEWGPSFSRPYTDKLIF.

This clone was observed at least ten times. The mismatch at residue 5 between this DNA's translation and the TCRdb protein of a much larger clone likely reflects a read error; the protein shown is translated from the DNA. J is TRDJ1 and V is TRDV1, with 12 bases aligning to TRDD3. V lost 4 bases and J lost 3; bases outside the gene matches: 15. This CDR3 has 19 residues. Germline CDR1 TSWWSYY, CDR2 QGS. The chain's CDR3 is CALGGGYLRSGGYADKLIF. CDR3 DNA sequence: TGTGCTCTTGGGGGAGGGTATCTACGCTCTGGGGGATACGCCGATAAACTCATCTTT.

This clone was seen repeatedly, ten times or more. A far larger clone is off by one base, so a read error is likely. Different DNA sequences within this sample yield the same CDR3. The chain is built from TRDV2 and TRDJ1, with 8 bases lining up with TRDD3. Germline V gene lookup returns CDR1 GEAIGNYY and CDR2 EKD. The CDR3 totals 18 residues. The J segment lost 2 bases and the V segment lost 0 bases, leaving 13 bases of the junction unmatched. CDR3 coding DNA: TGTGCCTGTGACACCCTTTCTCCAAGGGATACGGGGACCGATAAACTCATCTTT. Translating it yields CACDTLSPRDTGTDKLIF.

This clone was observed a handful of times. The TCRdb protein comes from a much larger clone and disagrees with this DNA's translation at residue 7, likely due to a read error; the protein given here is derived from the DNA. The genes are TRDV2 and TRDJ1; D not certain. The J gene was not available in TCRdb and was assigned here by matching the DNA to germline segments. V was clipped by 4 bases and J by 3 bases, with 20 bases between them. CDR1 GEAIGNYY and CDR2 EKD come from the germline V gene. The CDR3 totals 16 residues. Here the CDR3 reads CACETMRSRSSDKLIF. In DNA form, the CDR3 reads TGTGCCTGTGAAACTATGAGGTCCCGGTCATCCGATAAACTCATCTTT.

In its sample, this clone was seen many times. The likely explanation is a read error, given a far larger clone one base away. The same CDR3 can be traced to other DNA sequences in this sample. The chain joins TRDV1 to TRDJ1; a possible D gene is TRDD3 (6 bases). The V gene lost 4 bases and the J gene lost 0 bases, with 21 bases spanning the gap. This CDR3 is built from 18 residues. CDR1 TSWWSYY and CDR2 QGS come from the germline V gene. The CDR3, as DNA: TGTGCTCTTGGGGGGCCGGAAGGGGGGAAACGGTACACCGATAAACTCATCTTT. Translation: CALGGPEGGKRYTDKLIF.

A few counts support this clone. The TCRdb protein comes from a much larger clone and disagrees with this DNA's translation at residue 16, likely due to a read error; the protein given here is derived from the DNA. The chain has TRDV2 and TRDJ1; 11 nucleotides agree with TRDD3. V trimming: 2 bases; J trimming: 4 bases; junction bases outside the gene matches: 23. This CDR3 region has 21 residues. Per germline, CDR1 GEAIGNYY and CDR2 EKD. CDR3: CACDNVLLGDKSFAAIDKLIF. CDR3 DNA: TGTGCCTGTGACAACGTTTTACTGGGGGATAAATCCTTTGCCGCGATCGATAAACTCATCTTT.

Remarks on this clone: TCRdb pairs this DNA with a much larger clone's protein that differs at residue 16, likely a read error; the protein shown was translated from the DNA. The V gene is TRDV2, the J gene TRDJ1; 13 bases map to TRDD3. This CDR3 has 20 residues. Germline CDR1 is GEAIGNYY and CDR2 is EKD. CDR3 in amino acids: CACDTVELLGDTSDTGKLIF. CDR3 DNA sequence: TGTGCCTGTGACACCGTTGAATTACTGGGGGATACGTCAGACACCGGTAAACTCATCTTT.

Notes on this clone: A far larger clone is off by one base, so a read error is likely. The sample carries other DNA sequences with the same CDR3. This chain connects TRDV3 to TRDJ1; D perhaps matches TRDD3 (6 bases). Looked up from germline, CDR1 is TVYSNPD and CDR2 is GDNSRS (reference sequence). This CDR3 has 16 amino acids. Here the CDR3 DNA reads TGTGCCCTTAGGAACTCGGGATATCTCGACACCGATAAACTCATCTTT. Protein: CALRNSGYLDTDKLIF.

In the case of this clone: The likely explanation is a read error, given a far larger clone one base away. The sample contains more than one DNA sequence encoding this CDR3. The chain employs TRDV1 and TRDJ1; tentatively, D is TRDD3 (6 bases). As TCRdb names no J gene, one was assigned here on the basis of a DNA match to germline. The CDR3 sequence is 22 residues long. The germline CDR1 and CDR2 sequences are TSWWSYY and QGS. The V end was cut by 5 bases, the J end by 7 bases, with 41 bases between. The CDR3 nucleotides are TGTGCTCTTGGGAGATCCCCACCTAGGACTTTCTCTACTGGGATTTCCCAGGGTAAACTCATCTTT. Translating it yields CALGRSPPRTFSTGISQGKLIF.